The present T cell receptor (beta chain) was sequenced within a study of blood T cell repertoires in COVID-19 (dated by TCRdb to 2020 to 2021). With regard to the full study: Samples from collaborators originated in the United States, Italy and Spain and spanned both the acute and convalescent phases of COVID-19. A de-identified subject ID, COVID-19 status, age in years and sex were almost always included in the sample metadata. Samples were obtained from the ongoing ImmuneRACE study (first 160 participants) and from over a thousand subjects provided by 6 global collaborators. The material from the prospective study consisted of cDNA or gDNA derived from T cells, B-cell-depleted T cells, or PBMCs. HLA class I and class II types, where available, came from metadata supplied by the sample provider rather than from assay-based typing. Subjects who had been exposed to COVID-19, were actively infected with it, or had recovered from it provided the deeply sampled blood TCRbeta repertoires that made up the dataset. The repertoires were released in a freely available public database intended as a resource for research on the immune response to SARS-CoV-2. Beyond this particular receptor, the publication reports: The amount of clinical and demographic metadata varied by source and participant and was provided uncurated.

This clone was detected once. The antigen this receptor binds is unknown. No clone much larger than this one lies a single base away; base qualities are absent. The germline V gene provides CDR1 MNHEY and CDR2 SVGAGI. The CDR3, from cysteine to phenylalanine, totals 15 residues. Just CDR3 DNA is preserved here, 45 bases in frame from base 1. The germline V end is reduced by 7 bases and the J end by 4 bases; junction bases left unmatched: 5. The immunoSEQ Assay, a bias-controlled multiplex PCR, was used to amplify TCRbeta CDR3 regions from genomic DNA. Under the source paper's analysis protocol: Nucleated cell counts per sample were estimated from amplification of reference gene primers within the assay. To quantify the absolute abundance of each unique TCRbeta CDR3 rearrangement, sequence reads were collapsed and filtered. Productive Simpson clonality was computed per sample as the square root of Simpson's diversity index over productive rearrangements. Here the immuneACCESS table is served through TCRdb, limited to in-frame sequences with V and J called. Missing clones are a known gap in these copies; in checked studies unresolved V genes cover under half, and the rest lacks a known reason. V and J calls and clone size are copied from that table; D and trimming were computed from the DNA. This sample has about 260,000 clones in its table, and approximately 79% of those were observed once. In total, the top ten clones hold over 4% of the sample.

Enrolling through a virtual design, the prospective study's participants ranged in age from roughly 18 to 95 years and lived across 24 United States geographic areas. In the prospective study, cohorts were assigned on the basis of participant-reported clinical history obtained from a screening survey and a study questionnaire. In the prospective study, whole blood, serum and a nasopharyngeal or oropharyngeal swab were collected from each participant by mobile phlebotomists. Over an approximately 2-month period, participants in the prospective study had the option of providing additional blood draws and questionnaires. Before DNA extraction, prospective study blood samples were shipped either frozen or at room temperature.

The sequence joins TRBV6-5 to TRBJ2-3; TRBD2 aligns with 13 central bases. The receptor comes from a young man with acute COVID-19. Sequenced input: PBMCs or T cells enriched from blood (not recorded which). CDR3 protein: CASKRTSGSADTQYF. The sequenced DNA: TGTGCCAGCAAAAGGACTAGCGGGAGTGCAGATACGCAGTATTTT.